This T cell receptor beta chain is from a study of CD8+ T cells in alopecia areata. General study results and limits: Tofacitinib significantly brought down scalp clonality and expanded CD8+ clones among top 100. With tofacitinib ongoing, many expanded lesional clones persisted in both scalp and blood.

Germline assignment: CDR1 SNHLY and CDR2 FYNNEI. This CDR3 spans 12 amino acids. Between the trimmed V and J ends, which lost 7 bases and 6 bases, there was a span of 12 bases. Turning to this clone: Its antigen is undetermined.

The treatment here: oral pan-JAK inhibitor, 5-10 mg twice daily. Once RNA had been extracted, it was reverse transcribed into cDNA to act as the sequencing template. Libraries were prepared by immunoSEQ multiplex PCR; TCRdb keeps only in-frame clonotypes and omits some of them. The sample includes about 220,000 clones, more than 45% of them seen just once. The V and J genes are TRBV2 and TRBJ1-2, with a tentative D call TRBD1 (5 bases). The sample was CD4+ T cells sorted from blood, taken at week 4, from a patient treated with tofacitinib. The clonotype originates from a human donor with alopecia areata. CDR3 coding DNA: TGTGCCAGCACCCAAGGAGGGGATGGCTACACCTTC. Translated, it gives CASTQGGDGYTF.